What follows are 27 T cell receptor beta chains derived from one specimen sequenced in a study of identical twins. Using its own MiXCR run on the 5' RACE reads, TCRdb lists one record per CDR3 protein. Among around 670,000 distinct CDR3 sequences listed, over 5% were seen once. Source material: naive T cells sorted from blood. The source of these receptors is a man between 18 and 29 years old in good health.

The rearrangement links TRBV2 to TRBJ2-1; unclear D gene. The CDR3 is made up of 15 amino acids. Germline CDR1 reads SNHLY; CDR2 reads FYNNEI. V was pared by 3 bases and J by 4 bases, with 13 bases between. The DNA of the CDR3 is TGTGCCAGCAGTGAGAGGACCTTGCTTTACAATGAGCAGTTCTTC. Translated: CASSERTLLYNEQFF.

This clonotype occurred many times. The chain links TRBV27 to TRBJ2-2; no reliable D call. CDR1 and CDR2 (germline): MNHEY, SMNVEV (reference sequence). The CDR3 extends over 13 amino acids. Trimming removed 4 bases at V and 4 bases at J, with 7 bases between. In DNA form, the CDR3 reads TGTGCCAGCAGTTCCTGGGGCACCGGGGAGCTGTTTTTT. The encoded protein is CASSSWGTGELFF.

This clonotype appeared a few times. The genes are TRBV7-9 and TRBJ2-7, with TRBD1 matching 8 bases. Losses at the gene ends were 4 bases for V and 9 bases for J; bases not matched to a gene: 5. The germline CDR1 and CDR2 sequences are SEHNR and FQNEAQ (reference sequence). This CDR3 comprises 12 residues. The CDR3: CASSSSGGLQYF. CDR3 bases: TGTGCCAGCAGCTCATCAGGGGGCTTGCAGTACTTC.

In this sample, this clonotype turned up many times. The chain employs TRBV5-1 and TRBJ2-3; D is undetermined. Per the germline V gene, CDR1 is SGHRS and CDR2 is YFSETQ. The CDR3 sequence is 14 residues long. V was clipped by 1 base and J by 0 bases, with 6 bases between them. CDR3 sequence (DNA): TGCGCCAGCAGCTTGCACCGGAGCACAGATACGCAGTATTTT. Translated, it gives CASSLHRSTDTQYF. Filled out from reference TRBV5-1 and TRBJ2-3, the complete variable domain reads KAGVTQTPRYLIKTRGQQVTLSCSPISGHRSVSWYQQTPGQGLQFLFEYFSETQRNKGNFPGRFSGRQFSNSRSEMNVSTLELGDSALYLCASSLHRSTDTQYFGPGTRLTVL.

This clonotype turned up a few times. The chain employs TRBV4-3 and TRBJ2-1; weak D call: TRBD2 (6 bases). The V end lost 0 bases, the J end lost 10 bases, and 10 bases lay between the germline ends. The CDR3 has 13 residues. Germline CDR1 reads LGHNA; CDR2 reads YSLEER. CDR3 DNA: TGCGCCAGCAGCCAAGAAATTGCGGGAGAGCAGTTCTTC. Amino acid sequence: CASSQEIAGEQFF.

The V and J genes are TRBV25-1 and TRBJ2-4, with 7 bases fitting TRBD1. This CDR3 is built from 15 residues. The ends lost 3 bases at V and 5 bases at J; junction bases unmatched: 7. The germline CDR1 and CDR2 sequences are MGHDK and SYGVNS. Here the CDR3 DNA reads TGTGCCAGCAGTGAGTCCCTCCAGGGGGAAAACATTCAGTACTTC. Protein sequence: CASSESLQGENIQYF.

This clonotype was detected only a few times. V is TRBV20-1 and J is TRBJ2-7, with TRBD2 identical over 10 bases. CDR3 length equals 15 residues. After removal of 4 bases from V and 5 bases from J, the junction contained 11 bases not matched to a gene. Germline V gene sequence: CDR1 DFQATT, CDR2 SNEGSKA (reference sequence). The CDR3 DNA is TGCAGTGCTACACACAAAGCGGGAGGGCCACACGAGCAGTACTTC. It yields the protein CSATHKAGGPHEQYF.

V usage is TRBV6-2 or TRBV6-3 and J usage is TRBJ1-1; the match to TRBD1 covers 9 bases. The CDR3 spans 16 residues. The germline CDR1 and CDR2 sequences are MNHEY and SVGEGT. J lost 0 bases, V lost 6 bases, and 8 bases had no gene match. The CDR3 reads CASRQNRGRVNTEAFF. CDR3 DNA: TGTGCCAGCAGACAAAACAGGGGGCGGGTGAACACTGAAGCTTTCTTT.

This chain joins TRBV12-3 or TRBV12-4 and TRBJ2-5; the match to TRBD2 covers 8 bases. V was clipped by 3 bases and J by 4 bases; unmatched bases: 7. The CDR3 runs to 15 residues. CDR3 amino acids: CASSLRAGVAETQYF. The CDR3 DNA follows: TGTGCCAGCAGTTTGCGAGCGGGAGTAGCAGAGACCCAGTACTTC.

This clonotype was seen at least ten times. The V call is TRBV29-1, the J call TRBJ1-4; 9 bases align to TRBD1. CDR1 is SQVTM, CDR2 ANQGSEA, per germline. V shed 7 bases and J 4 bases; nucleotides not matched to a gene: 10. The CDR3 runs 15 residues. The CDR3 is CSAGQGSAINEKLFF. CDR3 nucleotides: TGCAGCGCTGGACAGGGGTCCGCAATTAATGAAAAACTGTTTTTT. Variable domain in full (rest from reference TRBV29-1 and TRBJ1-4): SAVISQKPSRDICQRGTSLTIQCQVDSQVTMMFWYRQQPGQSLTLIATANQGSEATYESGFVIDKFPISRPNLTFSTLTVSNMSPEDSSIYLCSAGQGSAINEKLFFGSGTQLSVL.

This clonotype was recorded at least ten times. The gene calls are TRBV10-3 and TRBJ1-1, with TRBD1 identical over 7 bases. Trimming removed 6 bases from V and 11 bases from J; junction bases left unmatched: 12. This CDR3 contains 13 residues. Germline loops: CDR1 ENHRY, CDR2 SYGVKD. CDR3 DNA: TGTGCCATCAGCAAACAGGGGTCCAGTGGCGCTTTCTTT. Protein sequence: CAISKQGSSGAFF.

The sample holds a few counts of this clonotype. The chain employs TRBV30 and TRBJ2-1; 7 bases are a match to TRBD2. The CDR3 loop spans 11 amino acids. Germline CDR1 is GTSNPN and CDR2 is SVGIG (reference sequence). Trimming at V came to 2 bases and at J to 10 bases, leaving 2 bases not matched to a gene. CDR3 loop: CAWSPGGEQFF. The CDR3 nucleotides are TGTGCCTGGAGTCCCGGGGGGGAGCAGTTCTTC.

There are a few counts of this clonotype. This rearrangement joins TRBV9 to TRBJ2-6; D not certain. This CDR3 is 15 amino acids long. The ends were cut back, 0 bases at V and 0 bases at J, with 4 bases in the middle. The germline gives CDR1 SGDLS, CDR2 YYNGEE. CDR3 region: CASSVETSGANVLTF. The CDR3 DNA is TGTGCCAGCAGCGTAGAGACCTCTGGGGCCAACGTCCTGACTTTC.

Notes on this clonotype: Just one base apart from a much larger clone, this may be a read error. V usage is TRBV20-1 and J usage is TRBJ2-1; 7 bases match TRBD2. The CDR3 is 15 amino acids. The germline V gene encodes CDR1 DFQATT and CDR2 SNEGSKA (reference sequence). CDR3 protein: CSATALADAYNEQVF. The CDR3 DNA sequence: TGCAGTGCTACCGCTCTAGCGGACGCATACAATGAGCAGGTCTTC.

This chain uses TRBV18 with TRBJ2-1; unclear D gene. The CDR3 totals 16 residues. From germline, CDR1 is KGHSH and CDR2 LQKENI. Trimming shortened V by 1 base and J by 0 bases, and 10 bases separated the two germline ends. Here the CDR3 reads CASSPRPRSSYNEQFF. DNA of the CDR3: TGTGCCAGCTCACCACGCCCGCGGAGCTCCTACAATGAGCAGTTCTTC.

This CDR3 is CAWSVKENTEAFF. Here the CDR3 DNA reads TGTGCCTGGAGTGTAAAGGAGAACACTGAAGCTTTCTTT. The gene calls are TRBV30 and TRBJ1-1, with D hard to call. V dropped 0 bases and J dropped 1 base, with 6 bases sitting between them. Germline V gene lookup returns CDR1 GTSNPN and CDR2 SVGIG (reference sequence). The CDR3 runs to 13 residues.

Only a few counts were recorded for this clonotype. The genes are TRBV5-1 and TRBJ2-3; D unresolved. The CDR3 loop spans 13 amino acids. Germline V lookup: CDR1 SGHRS, CDR2 YFSETQ. Trimming stripped 7 bases from V and 1 base from J, with 10 bases between. DNA for the CDR3: TGCGCCAGCTGGTTTCCGGGCACAGATACGCAGTATTTT. This codes for CASWFPGTDTQYF.

This clonotype was observed a handful of times. V is TRBV6-2 or TRBV6-3 and J is TRBJ1-5; TRBD1 matches at 8 bases. V shed 1 base, J shed 7 bases, and the junction held 9 bases outside the gene matches. Germline-derived CDR1 and CDR2 are MNHEY and SVGEGT. The CDR3 sequence is 16 residues long. CDR3 nucleotides: TGTGCCAGCAGTTACTTTGGGACAGGTAGAAGCCAGCCCCAGCATTTT. Amino acid sequence: CASSYFGTGRSQPQHF.

There are many counts of this clonotype. The genes are TRBV5-1 and TRBJ2-3; 9 bases are shared with TRBD2. The germline CDR1 and CDR2 sequences are SGHRS and YFSETQ. The CDR3 totals 18 residues. V shed 1 base and J 0 bases; nucleotides not matched to a gene: 9. This CDR3 is CASSLLSGRLGSTDTQYF. The CDR3 DNA sequence: TGCGCCAGCAGCTTGCTGAGCGGGAGGCTAGGAAGCACAGATACGCAGTATTTT.

The sample holds a few counts of this clonotype. This chain connects TRBV28 to TRBJ2-2; 12 bases are a match to TRBD1. The length of the CDR3 is 14 residues. Germline-derived CDR1 and CDR2 are MDHEN and SYDVKM. J gave up 6 bases and V 6 bases, and 2 bases lay outside the gene matches. Here the CDR3 reads CASRGQGASGELFF. The CDR3 bases are TGTGCCAGCAGGGGACAGGGGGCTTCCGGGGAGCTGTTTTTT.

This clonotype was seen a handful of times. The chain uses TRBV7-8 and TRBJ2-3; maybe TRBD2 (6 bases). Germline values: CDR1 SGHVS, CDR2 FQNEAQ. V was clipped by 0 bases and J by 0 bases, with 10 bases between them. CDR3 length: 16 residues. The CDR3 region is CASSLAHGTSTDTQYF. CDR3 DNA sequence: TGTGCCAGCAGCTTAGCGCATGGGACTAGCACAGATACGCAGTATTTT.

In this sample, this clonotype turned up many times. The rearrangement joins TRBV7-2 to TRBJ2-7; TRBD1 aligns across 8 bases. CDR1 and CDR2 (germline): SGHTA, FQGNSA. The CDR3 is 13 amino acids. V shed 3 bases and J 6 bases; nucleotides not matched to a gene: 4. The chain's CDR3 is CASSFQGAGEQYF. The DNA of the CDR3 is TGTGCCAGCAGCTTCCAGGGGGCCGGCGAGCAGTACTTC.

This clonotype was observed many times. The rearrangement uses TRBV20-1 and TRBJ2-5; a possible D gene is TRBD1 (6 bases). The CDR3 loop spans 14 amino acids. Germline CDR1 DFQATT, CDR2 SNEGSKA (reference sequence). Trimming took off 2 bases at V and 4 bases at J, with 14 bases between the two ends. CDR3 in amino acids: CSARPDRIRETQYF. The CDR3 DNA reads as TGCAGTGCTAGACCTGACAGGATACGAGAGACCCAGTACTTC.

This clonotype occurred many times. The chain carries TRBV15 and TRBJ2-2; no firm D call. Germline values: CDR1 LNHNV, CDR2 YYDKDF (reference sequence). Trimming left V 0 bases short and J 6 bases short, with 2 bases between. The CDR3 is made up of 12 amino acids. CDR3 nucleotides: TGTGCCACCAGCAGAGATCCCGGGGAGCTGTTTTTT. It specifies CATSRDPGELFF.

The chain couples TRBV24-1 to TRBJ2-1; D gene unclear. Trimming took off 1 base at V and 1 base at J, with 7 bases between the two ends. The CDR3 sequence is 15 residues long. The V gene's germline CDR1 is KGHDR and CDR2 SFDVKD. The DNA of the CDR3 is TGTGCCACCAGTGATTTCAGGTCTTCCTACAATGAGCAGTTCTTC. As protein: CATSDFRSSYNEQFF.

The CDR3 region has the DNA TGCGCCAGCAGCTTGGTGGGCCGGACTAGCGCCTCATACAATGAGCAGTTCTTC. Translated, it gives CASSLVGRTSASYNEQFF. V and J are TRBV5-1 and TRBJ2-1; 9 bases agree with TRBD2. Germline trimming cut 0 bases from V and 4 bases from J; bases unmatched to any gene: 11. The germline gives CDR1 SGHRS, CDR2 YFSETQ. The CDR3 runs 18 residues.

This clonotype occurred many times. V is TRBV12-3 or TRBV12-4 and J is TRBJ2-7; TRBD1 matches 7 bases. V lost 3 bases, J lost 6 bases, and 5 bases stayed unmatched. This CDR3 comprises 13 residues. The CDR3 nucleotides are TGTGCCAGCAGTTTTAAGGGGGCGGGCGAGCAGTACGTC. Residues: CASSFKGAGEQYV.